Below are 9 T cell receptor beta chains sequenced from a single sample in a study of blood T cell repertoires in COVID-19. Libraries were prepared by immunoSEQ multiplex PCR; TCRdb keeps only in-frame clonotypes and omits some of them. Among tens of thousands of clones listed, around 80% were seen once. Sequences were obtained from peripheral blood. The receptors originated from a woman older than 75 with acute or convalescent COVID-19.

The chain links TRBV27 to TRBJ1-1; the match to TRBD1 covers 8 bases. The germline V gene has CDR1 MNHEY and CDR2 SMNVEV (reference sequence). Germline trimming cut 10 bases from V and 4 bases from J; bases unmatched to any gene: 5. The CDR3 is 12 amino acids. CDR3 sequence reads: CATKTGGTEAFF. The CDR3 region has the DNA TGTGCCACAAAAACAGGGGGCACTGAAGCTTTCTTT.

V usage is TRBV11-2 and J usage is TRBJ2-2; TRBD2 matches at 7 bases. With V trimmed by 6 bases and J by 0 bases, 10 bases remained unmatched. Germline V gene sequence: CDR1 SGHAT, CDR2 FQNNGV. There are 17 residues in the CDR3. DNA for the CDR3: TGTGCCAGCAGGTTGCCTGGGAGGGCCGCGAACACCGGGGAGCTGTTTTTT. This gives the protein CASRLPGRAANTGELFF.

The V and J genes are TRBV12-5 and TRBJ1-2; 9 nucleotides agree with TRBD1. The CDR3 has 13 amino acids. V dropped 3 bases and J dropped 7; count of bases not matched to a gene: 3. Germline CDR1 LGHNT, CDR2 FRNRAP. The chain's CDR3 is CASGLTGGPGYTF. CDR3 DNA: TGTGCTAGTGGTTTAACAGGGGGCCCTGGCTACACCTTC.

The chain is built from TRBV27 and TRBJ1-2; D call uncertain. CDR3 size: 17 residues. Germline V CDR1 and CDR2: MNHEY, SMNVEV (reference sequence). V lost 4 bases and J lost 4, with 22 bases in between. For the CDR3, the DNA is TGTGCCAGCAGTTCGCGTTCGTCAAGCTCCCTTCTCTATGGCTACACCTTC. It encodes CASSSRSSSSLLYGYTF.

The chain employs TRBV10-1 and TRBJ2-7; no definite D call. The V end lost 5 bases, the J end lost 5 bases, and 16 bases lay between the germline ends. The CDR3 has 14 amino acids. Germline-derived CDR1 and CDR2 are WNHNN and SYGVQD (reference sequence). CDR3 DNA sequence: TGCGCCAGCAGTAGTTCACTGGGCAGTGACGAGCAGTACTTC. Residues: CASSSSLGSDEQYF.

V is TRBV2 and J is TRBJ1-5; D is unresolved. V lost 6 bases to trimming and J lost 1 base, with 13 bases between them. Germline CDR1 and CDR2: SNHLY and FYNNEI. There are 15 residues in the CDR3. CDR3: CASRVGILSNQPQHF. The CDR3 bases are TGTGCCAGCAGAGTCGGGATCCTAAGCAATCAGCCCCAGCATTTT.

The chain has TRBV19 and TRBJ2-4; D might be TRBD1 (5 bases). V was shortened by 7 bases and J by 6 bases, with 10 bases between the two germline ends. This CDR3 has 12 amino acids. From germline, CDR1 is LNHDA and CDR2 SQIVND (reference sequence). The CDR3 loop is CASTHQGNIQYF. CDR3 coding DNA: TGTGCCAGTACCCATCAGGGAAACATTCAGTACTTC.

The chain uses TRBV18 and TRBJ1-1, with D possibly matching TRBD1 (5 bases). Looked up from germline, CDR1 is KGHSH and CDR2 is LQKENI. Trimming removed 1 base from V and 0 bases from J, with 6 bases in between. The CDR3 spans 14 residues. The CDR3 coding sequence is TGTGCCAGCTCACCACAGACAGTGAACACTGAAGCTTTCTTT. Translated, it gives CASSPQTVNTEAFF.

The chain carries TRBV3-1 (or the pseudogene TRBV3-2) and TRBJ1-2; D unclear. Trimming stripped 0 bases from V and 4 bases from J, with 12 bases between. The CDR3 runs to 15 residues. Germline-derived CDR1 and CDR2 are LGHDT and YNNKEL (reference sequence). CDR3 DNA sequence: TGTGCCAGCAGCCAAGATTTCAGTACCTCCTATGGCTACACCTTC. It yields the protein CASSQDFSTSYGYTF.